This T cell receptor beta chain was sequenced in a study of T cell responses to AZD1222 COVID-19 vaccine. The CDR3 runs to 16 residues. CDR1 and CDR2 (germline): MDHEN, SYDVKM. Trimming removed 1 base at V and 4 bases at J, with 14 bases between. The method was immunoSEQ multiplex PCR; TCRdb's version includes in-frame clones alone and lacks a portion of them. The table shows 25,000 to 35,000 clones, with roughly 90% occurring only once. The sequence came from an adult in good health. The sequencing used peripheral blood, collected on day 0 of AZD1222 vaccination. The chain joins TRBV28 to TRBJ2-1; D call uncertain. The CDR3 reads CASSLFGHFTYNEQFF. CDR3 DNA sequence: TGTGCCAGCAGTTTATTCGGCCACTTTACATACAATGAGCAGTTCTTC.